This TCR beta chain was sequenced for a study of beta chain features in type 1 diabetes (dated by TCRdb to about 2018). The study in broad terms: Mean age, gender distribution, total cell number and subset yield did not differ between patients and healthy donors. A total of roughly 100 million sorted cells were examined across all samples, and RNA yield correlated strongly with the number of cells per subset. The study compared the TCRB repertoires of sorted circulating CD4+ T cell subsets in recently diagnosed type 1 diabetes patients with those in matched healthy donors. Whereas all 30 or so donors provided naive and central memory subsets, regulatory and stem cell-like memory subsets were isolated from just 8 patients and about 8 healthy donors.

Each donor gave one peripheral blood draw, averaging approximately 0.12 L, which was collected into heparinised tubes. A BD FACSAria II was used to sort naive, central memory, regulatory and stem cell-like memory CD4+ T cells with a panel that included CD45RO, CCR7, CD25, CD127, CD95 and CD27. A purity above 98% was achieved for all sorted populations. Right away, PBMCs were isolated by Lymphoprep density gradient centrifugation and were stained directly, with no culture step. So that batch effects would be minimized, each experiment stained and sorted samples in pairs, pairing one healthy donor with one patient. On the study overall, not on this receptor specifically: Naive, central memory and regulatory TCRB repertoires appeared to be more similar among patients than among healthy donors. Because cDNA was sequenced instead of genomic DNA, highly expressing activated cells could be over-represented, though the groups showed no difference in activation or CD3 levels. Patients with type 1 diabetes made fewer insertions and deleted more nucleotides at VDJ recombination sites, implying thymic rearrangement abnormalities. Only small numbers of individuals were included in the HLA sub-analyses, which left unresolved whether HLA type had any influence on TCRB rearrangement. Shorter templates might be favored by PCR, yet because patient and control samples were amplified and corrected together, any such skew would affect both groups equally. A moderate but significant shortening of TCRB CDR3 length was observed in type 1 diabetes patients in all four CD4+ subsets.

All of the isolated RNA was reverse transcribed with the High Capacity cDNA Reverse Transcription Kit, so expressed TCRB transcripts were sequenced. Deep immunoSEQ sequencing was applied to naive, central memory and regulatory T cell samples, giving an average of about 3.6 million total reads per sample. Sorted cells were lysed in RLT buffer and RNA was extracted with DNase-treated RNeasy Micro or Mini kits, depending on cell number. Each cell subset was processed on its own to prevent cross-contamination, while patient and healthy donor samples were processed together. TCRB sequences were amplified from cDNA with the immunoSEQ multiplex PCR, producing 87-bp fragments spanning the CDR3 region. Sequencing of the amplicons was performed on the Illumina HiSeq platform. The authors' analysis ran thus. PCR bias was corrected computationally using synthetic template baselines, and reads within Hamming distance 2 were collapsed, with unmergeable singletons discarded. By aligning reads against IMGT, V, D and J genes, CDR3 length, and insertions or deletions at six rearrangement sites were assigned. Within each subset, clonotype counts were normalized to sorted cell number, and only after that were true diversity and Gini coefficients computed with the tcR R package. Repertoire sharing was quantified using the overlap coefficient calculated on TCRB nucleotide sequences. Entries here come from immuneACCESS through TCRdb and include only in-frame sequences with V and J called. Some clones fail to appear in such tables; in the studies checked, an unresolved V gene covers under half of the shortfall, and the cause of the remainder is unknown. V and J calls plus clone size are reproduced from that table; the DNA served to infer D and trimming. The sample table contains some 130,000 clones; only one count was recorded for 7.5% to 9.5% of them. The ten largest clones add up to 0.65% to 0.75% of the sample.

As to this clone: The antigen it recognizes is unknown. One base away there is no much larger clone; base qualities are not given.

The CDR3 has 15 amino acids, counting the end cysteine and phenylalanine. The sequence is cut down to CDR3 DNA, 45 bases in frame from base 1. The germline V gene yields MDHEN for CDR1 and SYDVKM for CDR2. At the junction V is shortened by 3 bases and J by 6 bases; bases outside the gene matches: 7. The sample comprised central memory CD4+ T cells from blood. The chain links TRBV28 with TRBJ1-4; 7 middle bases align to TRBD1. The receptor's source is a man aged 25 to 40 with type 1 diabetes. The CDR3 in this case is CASSFRGRGDEKLFF. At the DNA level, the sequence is TGTGCCAGCAGTTTTAGGGGGCGGGGAGATGAAAAACTGTTTTTT.